The source of this T cell receptor beta chain is a study of blood T cells in healthy people across ages. Regarding the study as a whole: Across the age range, TCR beta diversity per million T cells fell in a roughly linear way.

This CDR3 contains 15 residues. The germline V gene has CDR1 SGHTA and CDR2 FQGNSA. Trimming at V came to 1 base and at J to 3 bases, leaving 4 bases not matched to a gene. On this clonotype itself: The antigen remains undetermined.

There were healthy Caucasian individuals from Russia, aged about 6 to 100, serving as donors. The extraction recovered at least 5 micrograms of total RNA per sample. A sample-barcoded 5' primer and a J-beta primer mix were used in a second PCR of about 7 to 11 cycles. Every single cDNA molecule received a tag from a template-switch adaptor with 12 random nucleotides. TCRdb reprocessed the 5' RACE reads with MiXCR, giving one entry per CDR3 protein. This table holds hundreds of thousands of distinct CDR3 sequences, around 40% found once. This sequence joins TRBV7-2 and TRBJ2-7; 9 bases agree with TRBD1. The TCR was taken from a woman aged 60-75 years in good health. The sequenced sample consisted of blood. CDR3 nucleotide sequence: TGTACCAGCAGCTTAGTAGGGACAGGGTACTACGAGCAGTACTTC. Translated: CTSSLVGTGYYEQYF.